Given below is one TCR beta chain in context. A few counts support this clone. The antigen this receptor binds is unknown. There are no base qualities to consult, and no much larger clone falls within one base. TCRbeta CDR3 regions were amplified from genomic DNA by means of the immunoSEQ Assay, a bias-controlled multiplex PCR. The authors processed their data as follows. Nucleated cell counts per sample were estimated from amplification of reference gene primers within the assay. To quantify the absolute abundance of each unique TCRbeta CDR3 rearrangement, sequence reads were collapsed and filtered. For each sample, productive Simpson clonality was calculated as the square root of Simpson's diversity index across productive rearrangements. TCRdb stores this immuneACCESS table with in-frame sequences only. Part of the clones is absent; in the studies checked, under half of the shortfall reflects unresolved V genes, and no reason is known for the rest. For V, J and clone size, that table is used; D and trimming come from the DNA. A total of around 88,000 clones appear in this sample, roughly 80% of them only once. Roughly 8.6% of the sample is held by the ten biggest clonotypes.

Here V drops 6 bases and J drops 0 bases, and the junction holds 5 bases not matched to any gene. The CDR3, cysteine through phenylalanine, is 15 amino acids long. Only the CDR3 DNA is retained, 45 bases long and in frame from the first base. CDR1 and CDR2 are read off the germline V gene (reference sequence) as SGHNT and YYREEE. The entry originates in a study of blood T cell repertoires in COVID-19 (TCRdb year 2020). Background on the whole study: Samples covering the acute and convalescent phases of COVID-19 were provided by collaborators in the United States, Italy and Spain. The repertoires were released in a freely available public database meant as a resource for research on the immune response to SARS-CoV-2. Where available, HLA class I and class II types were taken from metadata supplied by the sample provider and were not determined by assay-based typing. A de-identified subject ID, COVID-19 status, age in years and sex were almost always included in the sample metadata. The prospective study material was composed of cDNA or gDNA derived from T cells, B-cell-depleted T cells, or PBMCs. The dataset comprised deeply sampled blood TCRbeta repertoires from subjects exposed to, actively infected with, or recovered from COVID-19. The samples were drawn from two sources: the first 160 participants of the ongoing ImmuneRACE study, and about 1,300 subjects contributed by 6 global collaborators.

Samples from volunteer blood donors who had recovered from COVID-19 were contributed by a second Seattle source. Each collaborating institution followed its own protocols to collect whole blood in K2EDTA tubes. For TCRbeta analysis, collaborators shipped samples in one of three forms: frozen whole blood, isolated PBMCs, or DNA extracted from either of those sample types. Broader findings and caveats from the paper: How much clinical and demographic metadata was included differed by source and by participant, and the metadata was provided uncurated.

The clonotype comes from a man between 50 and 59 years old who had recovered from COVID-19. Sequencing used peripheral blood. The receptor chain draws on TRBV5-4 and TRBJ2-1; a stretch of 8 junction bases matches TRBD2. The CDR3 protein is CASTPRGGSYNEQFF. The bases are TGTGCCAGCACCCCACGGGGGGGCTCCTACAATGAGCAGTTCTTC.